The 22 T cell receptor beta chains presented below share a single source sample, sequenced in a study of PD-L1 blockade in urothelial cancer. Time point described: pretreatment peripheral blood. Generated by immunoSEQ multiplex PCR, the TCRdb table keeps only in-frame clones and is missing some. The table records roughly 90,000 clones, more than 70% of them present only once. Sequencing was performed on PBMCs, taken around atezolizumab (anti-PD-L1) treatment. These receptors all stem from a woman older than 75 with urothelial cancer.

The CDR3 spells CASSPGGSSGEQYF. The CDR3 region has the DNA TGTGCCAGCTCACCCGGCGGGAGCTCTGGCGAGCAGTACTTC. V gene TRBV18 combines with J gene TRBJ2-7; 7 nucleotides line up with TRBD2. V was clipped by 3 bases and J by 6 bases; unmatched bases: 8. Germline CDR1 KGHSH, CDR2 LQKENI. This CDR3 region has 14 residues.

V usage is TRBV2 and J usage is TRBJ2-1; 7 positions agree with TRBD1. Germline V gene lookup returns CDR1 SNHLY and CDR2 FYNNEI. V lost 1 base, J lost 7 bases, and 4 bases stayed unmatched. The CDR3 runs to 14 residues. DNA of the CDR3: TGTGCCAGCAGTGAAGTGACAGGGCGAAATGAGCAGTTCTTC. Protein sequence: CASSEVTGRNEQFF.

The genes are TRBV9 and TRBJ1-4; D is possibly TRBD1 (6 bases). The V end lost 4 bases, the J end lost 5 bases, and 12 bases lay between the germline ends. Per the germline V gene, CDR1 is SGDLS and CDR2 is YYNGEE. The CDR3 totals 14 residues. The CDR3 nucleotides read TGTGCCAGCAGCTCCGGACAGACAAATGAAAAACTGTTTTTT. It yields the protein CASSSGQTNEKLFF.

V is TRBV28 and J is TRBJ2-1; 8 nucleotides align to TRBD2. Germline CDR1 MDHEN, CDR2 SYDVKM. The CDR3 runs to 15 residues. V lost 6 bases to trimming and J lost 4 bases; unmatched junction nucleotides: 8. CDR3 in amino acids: CASRKLADIYNEQFF. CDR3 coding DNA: TGTGCCAGCAGAAAACTAGCGGATATTTACAATGAGCAGTTCTTC.

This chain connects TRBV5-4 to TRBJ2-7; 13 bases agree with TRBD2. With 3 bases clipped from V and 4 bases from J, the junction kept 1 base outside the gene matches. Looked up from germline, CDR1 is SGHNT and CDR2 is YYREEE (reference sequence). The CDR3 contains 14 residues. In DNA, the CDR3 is TGTGCCAGCAGCTCGGGACTAGCGGGATACGAGCAGTACTTC. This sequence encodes CASSSGLAGYEQYF. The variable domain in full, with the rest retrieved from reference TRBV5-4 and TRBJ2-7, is ETGVTQSPTHLIKTRGQQVTLRCSSQSGHNTVSWYQQALGQGPQFIFQYYREEENGRGNFPPRFSGLQFPNYSSELNVNALELDDSALYLCASSSGLAGYEQYFGPGTRLTVT.

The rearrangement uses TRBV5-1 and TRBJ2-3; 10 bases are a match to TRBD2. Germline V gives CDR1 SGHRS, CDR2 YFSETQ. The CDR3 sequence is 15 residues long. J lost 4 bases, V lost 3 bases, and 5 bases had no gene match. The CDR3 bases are TGCGCCAGCAGCTCCCTCAGCGGGGGGGCAGATACGCAGTATTTT. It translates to CASSSLSGGADTQYF.

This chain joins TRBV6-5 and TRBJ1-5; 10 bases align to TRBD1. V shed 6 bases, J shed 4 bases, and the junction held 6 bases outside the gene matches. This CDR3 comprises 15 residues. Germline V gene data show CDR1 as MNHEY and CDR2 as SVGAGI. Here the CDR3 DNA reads TGTGCCAGCAGGCCCGGGACAGGGGTAAATCAGCCCCAGCATTTT. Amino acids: CASRPGTGVNQPQHF.

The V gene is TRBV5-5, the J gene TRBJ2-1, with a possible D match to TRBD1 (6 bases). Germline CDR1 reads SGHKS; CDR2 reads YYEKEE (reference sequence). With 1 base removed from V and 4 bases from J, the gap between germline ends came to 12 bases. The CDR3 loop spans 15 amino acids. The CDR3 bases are TGTGCCAGCAGCTTGTCGGACAGTTTATACAATGAGCAGTTCTTC. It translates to CASSLSDSLYNEQFF. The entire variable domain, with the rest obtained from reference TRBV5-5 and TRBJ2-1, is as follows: DAGVTQSPTHLIKTRGQQVTLRCSPISGHKSVSWYQQVLGQGPQFIFQYYEKEERGRGNFPDRFSARQFPNYSSELNVNALLLGDSALYLCASSLSDSLYNEQFFGPGTRLTVL.

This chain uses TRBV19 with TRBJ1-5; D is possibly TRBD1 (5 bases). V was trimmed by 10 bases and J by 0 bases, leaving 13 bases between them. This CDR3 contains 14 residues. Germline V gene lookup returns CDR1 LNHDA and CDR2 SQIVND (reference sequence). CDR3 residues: CATGGAVSNQPQHF. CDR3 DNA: TGTGCCACCGGTGGGGCAGTTAGCAATCAGCCCCAGCATTTT.

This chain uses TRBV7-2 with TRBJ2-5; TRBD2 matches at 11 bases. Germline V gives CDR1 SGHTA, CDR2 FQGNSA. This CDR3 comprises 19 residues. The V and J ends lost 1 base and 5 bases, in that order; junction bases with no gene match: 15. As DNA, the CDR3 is TGTGCCAGCAGCTTAGGGGCAACCGGGACTAGCGGAGGGTGGGAGACCCAGTACTTC. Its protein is CASSLGATGTSGGWETQYF. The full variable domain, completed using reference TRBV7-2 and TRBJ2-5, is GAGVSQSPSNKVTEKGKDVELRCDPISGHTALYWYRQSLGQGLEFLIYFQGNSAPDKSGLPSDRFSAERTGGSVSTLTIQRTQQEDSAVYLCASSLGATGTSGGWETQYFGPGTRLLVL.

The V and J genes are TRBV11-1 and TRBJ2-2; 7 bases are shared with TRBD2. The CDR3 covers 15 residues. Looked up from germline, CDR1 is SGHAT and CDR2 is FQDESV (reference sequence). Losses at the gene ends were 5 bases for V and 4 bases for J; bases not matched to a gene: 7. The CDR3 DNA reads TGTGCCAGCAGCGGGCTAGCGGAGACCACCGGGGAGCTGTTTTTT. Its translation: CASSGLAETTGELFF.

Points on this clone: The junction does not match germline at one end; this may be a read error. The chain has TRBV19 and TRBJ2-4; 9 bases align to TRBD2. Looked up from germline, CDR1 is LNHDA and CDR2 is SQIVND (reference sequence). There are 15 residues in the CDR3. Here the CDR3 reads CASSSGRLAKNIQYF. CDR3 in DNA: TGTGCCAGCAGTAGCGGGAGATTAGCCAAAAACATTCAGTACTTC.

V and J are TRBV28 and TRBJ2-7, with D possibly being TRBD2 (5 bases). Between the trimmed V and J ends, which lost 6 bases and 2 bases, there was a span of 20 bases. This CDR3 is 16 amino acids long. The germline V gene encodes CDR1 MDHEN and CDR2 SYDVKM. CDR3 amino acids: CASSYFGEWLPYEQYF. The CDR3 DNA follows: TGTGCCAGCAGCTACTTTGGGGAGTGGCTCCCCTACGAGCAGTACTTC.

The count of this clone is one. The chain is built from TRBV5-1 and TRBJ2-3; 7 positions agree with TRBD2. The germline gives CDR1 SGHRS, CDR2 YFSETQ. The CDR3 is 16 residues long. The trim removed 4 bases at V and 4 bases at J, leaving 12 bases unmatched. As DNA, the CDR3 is TGCGCCAGCAGCCCCAATGGGAGGGGAGCGGCAGATACGCAGTATTTT. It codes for CASSPNGRGAADTQYF.

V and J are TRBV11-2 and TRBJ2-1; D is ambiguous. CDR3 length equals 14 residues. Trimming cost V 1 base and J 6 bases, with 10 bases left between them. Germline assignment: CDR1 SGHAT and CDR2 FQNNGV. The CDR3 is CASSLVRGRNEQFF. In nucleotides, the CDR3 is TGTGCCAGCAGCTTAGTGAGAGGTCGCAATGAGCAGTTCTTC.

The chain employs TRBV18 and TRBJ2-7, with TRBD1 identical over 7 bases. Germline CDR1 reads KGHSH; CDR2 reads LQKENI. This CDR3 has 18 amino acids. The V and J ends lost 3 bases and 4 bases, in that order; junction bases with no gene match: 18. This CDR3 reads CASSPLRVHEGAYYEQYF. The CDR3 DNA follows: TGTGCCAGCTCACCTTTAAGGGTGCATGAGGGGGCATATTACGAGCAGTACTTC.

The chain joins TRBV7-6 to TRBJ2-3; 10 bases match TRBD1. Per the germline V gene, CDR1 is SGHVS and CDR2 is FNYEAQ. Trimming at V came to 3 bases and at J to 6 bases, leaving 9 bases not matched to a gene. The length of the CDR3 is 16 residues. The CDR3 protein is CASSLGGTGVADTQYF. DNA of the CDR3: TGTGCCAGCAGCTTGGGTGGGACAGGGGTGGCGGATACGCAGTATTTT.

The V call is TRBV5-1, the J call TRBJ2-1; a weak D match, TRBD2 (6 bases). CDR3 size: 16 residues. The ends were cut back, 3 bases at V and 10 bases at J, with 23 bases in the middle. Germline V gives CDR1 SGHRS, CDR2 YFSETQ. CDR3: CASSSLWGSGLSEQFF. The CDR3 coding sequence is TGCGCCAGCAGCTCCCTCTGGGGGAGCGGGCTTTCGGAGCAGTTCTTC.

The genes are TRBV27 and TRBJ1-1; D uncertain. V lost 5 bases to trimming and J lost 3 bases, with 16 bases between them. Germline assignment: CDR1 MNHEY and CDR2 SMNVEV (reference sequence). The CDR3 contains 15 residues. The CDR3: CASSRVPGLHTEAFF. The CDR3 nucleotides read TGTGCCAGCAGTCGCGTCCCCGGACTGCACACTGAAGCTTTCTTT.

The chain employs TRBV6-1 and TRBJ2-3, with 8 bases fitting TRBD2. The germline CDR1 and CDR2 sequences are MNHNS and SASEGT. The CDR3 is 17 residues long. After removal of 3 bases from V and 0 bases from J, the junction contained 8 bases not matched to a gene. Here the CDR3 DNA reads TGTGCCAGCAGTGACTTACGGGGGGGGACTAGCACAGATACGCAGTATTTT. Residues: CASSDLRGGTSTDTQYF.

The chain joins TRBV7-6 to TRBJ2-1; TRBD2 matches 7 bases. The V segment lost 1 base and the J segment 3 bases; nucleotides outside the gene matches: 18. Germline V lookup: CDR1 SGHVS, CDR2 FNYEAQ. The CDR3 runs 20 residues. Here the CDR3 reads CASSLEGIASGPPFYNEQFF. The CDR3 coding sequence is TGTGCCAGCAGCTTAGAAGGGATAGCTAGCGGACCTCCCTTCTACAATGAGCAGTTCTTC.

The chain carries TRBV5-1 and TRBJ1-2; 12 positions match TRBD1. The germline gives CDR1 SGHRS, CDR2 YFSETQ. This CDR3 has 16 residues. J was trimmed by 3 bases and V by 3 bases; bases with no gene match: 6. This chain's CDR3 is CASSSSGTGGHYGYTF. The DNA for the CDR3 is TGCGCCAGCAGCTCATCCGGGACAGGGGGCCACTATGGCTACACCTTC. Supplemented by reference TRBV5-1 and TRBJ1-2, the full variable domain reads KAGVTQTPRYLIKTRGQQVTLSCSPISGHRSVSWYQQTPGQGLQFLFEYFSETQRNKGNFPGRFSGRQFSNSRSEMNVSTLELGDSALYLCASSSSGTGGHYGYTFGSGTRLTVV.